The clone carrying this T cell receptor (beta chain) is a singleton in its sample. The data are from a study of blood T cell repertoires in COVID-19. The overall study: PBMCs, B-cell-depleted T cells, or T cells provided the cDNA or gDNA that made up the material.

Trimming removed 0 bases from V and 5 bases from J, with 11 bases in between. CDR3 size: 14 residues. The germline V gene has CDR1 SGHDT and CDR2 YYEEEE. In the authors' workflow: Amplification with reference gene primers provided the estimates of nucleated cell counts. Clones were sequenced by immunoSEQ multiplex PCR, and TCRdb holds only the in-frame ones, with some missing. From that table come the V and J calls and clone size; the DNA was used to work out D and trimming. In the table there are 390,000 or so clones, nearly 90% of which are singletons. This clonotype was obtained from a man younger than 30 with active or convalescent COVID-19. Sequencing used peripheral blood. The V gene is TRBV5-6, the J gene TRBJ2-5, with D perhaps matching TRBD1 (5 bases). The CDR3 protein is CASSLEGLGETQYF. The CDR3 DNA sequence: TGTGCCAGCAGCTTGGAGGGGTTGGGCGAGACCCAGTACTTC.